This TCR beta chain was recorded in a study of T cell repertoires in cytomegalovirus infection. Study at large: Recently identified HLA-C-restricted CMV epitopes and well-studied HLA-B-restricted CMV epitopes were used by the study. In public TCR beta signatures, there were indications of both CMV infection and matching HLA type.

Points on this clonotype: Antigen specificity is unknown.

Study-wide results and caveats: Public TCR beta family frequency separated CMV-and-HLA carriers, including in an independent cohort. HLA-C-restricted CMV-specific TCR beta clonotypes prevailed in the ex vivo response.

TCRdb reanalysed the reads using MiXCR and keeps one entry per CDR3 protein. Among approximately 910,000 distinct CDR3 sequences listed, approximately 30% were seen once. Germline CDR1 reads SGHDT; CDR2 reads YYEEEE. This CDR3 is 16 amino acids long. V gave up 4 bases and J gave up 3 bases; unmatched junction bases: 7. The sample in question was cultured CD8+ T cells from PBMCs, obtained from culture after CMV antigen stimulation. The source of this sequence is a human donor in good health (CMV status not recorded). Some clones in this sample may be carry-over from other donors' samples. The chain has TRBV5-6 and TRBJ2-1; 10 bases are a match to TRBD2. CDR3 DNA: TGTGCCAGCAGCGTCCTACTAGCGGGGCACTACAATGAGCAGTTCTTC. This translates into CASSVLLAGHYNEQFF.